Listed here are 32 T cell receptor beta chains from one sample, sequenced in a study of circulating CD8 cells and anti-PD-1 response in melanoma. Sorting of live CD3+CD8+TCRalphabeta+ cells by PD-1 and/or TIGIT gave four subsets. Each library started from about 14 ng of total RNA using the QIAseq Immune Repertoire TCR panel. TCRdb ran MiXCR on the reads and lists one entry per CDR3 protein. Found here are several hundred distinct CDR3 sequences, roughly 6.3% of them singletons; the top ten hold 16%. The source was CD8+ T cells from PBMCs, collected at baseline or after one month of anti-PD-1 therapy (not recorded which). The receptors shown here come from a human donor with melanoma.

In this sample, this clonotype is large (0.1 to 1%). CDR3 sequence: CASSPGFSKHYEQYF. DNA for the CDR3: TGTGCCAGCAGTCCCGGTTTCTCCAAACACTACGAGCAGTACTTC. The J gene is TRBJ2-7, the V gene TRBV12-3 or TRBV12-4, with D uncertain. Trimming took off 5 bases at V and 3 bases at J, with 17 bases between the two ends. The CDR3 totals 15 residues.

This clonotype rates as large (0.1 to 1%). V is TRBV29-1 and J is TRBJ2-7, with 7 bases identical to TRBD1. The CDR3 sequence is 13 residues long. V was pared by 4 bases and J by 3 bases, with 6 bases of the junction left unmatched. In germline, CDR1 is SQVTM, CDR2 ANQGSEA. The CDR3 spells CSVGTGTYYEQYF. The DNA of the CDR3 is TGCAGCGTTGGGACAGGAACCTACTACGAGCAGTACTTC.

This clonotype is deemed large. This chain links TRBV19 with TRBJ2-6; D is uncertain. The CDR3 is 12 residues long. CDR1 and CDR2 (germline): LNHDA, SQIVND (reference sequence). V was clipped by 6 bases and J by 0 bases, with 0 bases between them. The CDR3 nucleotides read TGTGCCAGTAGCTCTGGGGCCAACGTCCTGACTTTC. It yields the protein CASSSGANVLTF.

This clonotype is labeled medium-sized. This chain joins TRBV28 and TRBJ2-6; 9 bases agree with TRBD1. The germline gives CDR1 MDHEN, CDR2 SYDVKM. The CDR3 length is 17 residues. J gave up 0 bases and V 1 base, and 1 base lay outside the gene matches. The CDR3 spells CASSLYRGRSGANVLTF. The DNA of the CDR3 is TGTGCCAGCAGTTTATACAGGGGGCGCTCTGGGGCCAACGTCCTGACTTTC.

This clonotype was observed a handful of times. This chain links TRBV28 with TRBJ2-3; no reliable D call. This CDR3 has 14 amino acids. Germline V gives CDR1 MDHEN, CDR2 SYDVKM. Trimming removed 5 bases at V and 6 bases at J, with 15 bases between. CDR3 residues: CASSTPRGGDTQYF. In DNA form, the CDR3 reads TGTGCCAGCAGTACCCCCCGAGGTGGGGATACGCAGTATTTT.

In its sample, this clonotype ranks as large. The V and J genes are TRBV2 and TRBJ2-7; 9 nucleotides line up with TRBD1. Trimming cost V 6 bases and J 3 bases; bases outside gene matches: 15. Germline V lookup: CDR1 SNHLY, CDR2 FYNNEI. The CDR3 loop spans 17 amino acids. CDR3 in amino acids: CASRTGTGFLLGYEQYF. The CDR3 region has the DNA TGTGCCAGCAGGACTGGGACAGGGTTCCTCCTAGGCTACGAGCAGTACTTC. Complete variable domain (other parts from reference TRBV2 and TRBJ2-7): EPEVTQTPSHQVTQMGQEVILRCVPISNHLYFYWYRQILGQKVEFLVSFYNNEISEKSEIFDDQFSVERPDGSNFTLKIRSTKLEDSAMYFCASRTGTGFLLGYEQYFGPGTRLTVT.

V usage is TRBV19 and J usage is TRBJ2-1; 10 bases fit TRBD2. The ends lost 5 bases at V and 9 bases at J; junction bases unmatched: 13. Germline lookup yields CDR1 LNHDA and CDR2 SQIVND (reference sequence). CDR3 size: 16 residues. CDR3 coding DNA: TGTGCCAGTAGTCCGTTATTAGCGGGGGGCCGCCCTGAGCAGTTCTTC. Amino acids: CASSPLLAGGRPEQFF. The full variable domain, completed using reference TRBV19 and TRBJ2-1, is DGGITQSPKYLFRKEGQNVTLSCEQNLNHDAMYWYRQDPGQGLRLIYYSQIVNDFQKGDIAEGYSVSREKKESFPLTVTSAQKNPTAFYLCASSPLLAGGRPEQFFGPGTRLTVL.

Within the sample, this clonotype is large (0.1 to 1%). The chain combines TRBV19 with TRBJ2-6; D gene uncertain. Trimming removed 9 bases at V and 6 bases at J, with 6 bases between. CDR3 size: 11 residues. The germline gives CDR1 LNHDA, CDR2 SQIVND (reference sequence). The CDR3 DNA is TGTGCCAGCGGGCCGGCCAACGTCCTGACTTTC. Protein: CASGPANVLTF.

A remark on this clonotype: A much larger clone differs by one base, so this may be a read error. Because the CDR3 is missing its conserved closing phenylalanine or tryptophan, this is likely a read error. The rearrangement joins TRBV28 to TRBJ2-2; the D is unclear. The CDR3 sequence is 14 residues long. Germline assignment: CDR1 MDHEN and CDR2 SYDVKM. Trimming left V 6 bases short and J 3 bases short, with 11 bases between. The CDR3 nucleotides are TGTGCCAGCAGCCCCCCTTTGGACACCGGGGAGCTGTTTTCT. It is translated as CASSPPLDTGELFS.

In its sample, this clonotype ranks as large. The chain recombines TRBV7-2 with TRBJ2-5; 7 nucleotides align to TRBD2. Trimming cost V 1 base and J 4 bases; bases outside gene matches: 3. Germline CDR1 and CDR2: SGHTA and FQGNSA. The CDR3 extends over 14 amino acids. The CDR3: CASSLVWGGETQYF. DNA for the CDR3: TGTGCCAGCAGCTTAGTTTGGGGGGGAGAGACCCAGTACTTC.

This clonotype qualifies as medium-sized. The chain carries TRBV7-6 and TRBJ2-3; 9 positions agree with TRBD2. This CDR3 is 15 amino acids long. V dropped 5 bases and J dropped 10; count of bases not matched to a gene: 13. Looked up from germline, CDR1 is SGHVS and CDR2 is FNYEAQ. The CDR3 region has the DNA TGTGCCAGCAGCCTAGAGTCGGTAGCGGGGGTTCCGCAGTATTTT. This codes for CASSLESVAGVPQYF.

Within the sample, this clonotype is large. This chain links TRBV3-1 with TRBJ2-2; a possible D gene is TRBD1 (7 bases). The CDR3 is 15 amino acids. Deletions cut 7 bases from V and 1 base from J, with 13 bases between. The germline gives CDR1 LGHDT, CDR2 YNNKEL (reference sequence). The CDR3 DNA reads TGTGCCAGCACCCGCGGGACAGAGAACACCGGGGAGCTGTTTTTT. This sequence encodes CASTRGTENTGELFF.

This clonotype rates as large. This sequence joins TRBV12-5 and TRBJ2-1; D is possibly TRBD2 (5 bases). Germline V CDR1 and CDR2: LGHNT, FRNRAP. The V gene lost 3 bases and the J gene lost 4 bases, with 7 bases spanning the gap. The CDR3 runs 13 residues. CDR3 amino acids: CASGLGSYNEQFF. The CDR3 bases are TGTGCTAGTGGTTTAGGGAGTTACAATGAGCAGTTCTTC.

This clonotype is large. The chain recombines TRBV9 with TRBJ2-3; TRBD1 agrees at 8 bases. This CDR3 has 14 residues. Germline CDR1 and CDR2: SGDLS and YYNGEE. Trimming took 3 bases from V and 4 from J; bases not matched to a gene: 4. The DNA for the CDR3 is TGTGCCAGCAGCGCAGGGGGCGGCCCAGATACGCAGTATTTT. Translation: CASSAGGGPDTQYF.

This clonotype ranks as medium-sized. The genes are TRBV2 and TRBJ1-2; D gene ambiguous. V was cut by 10 bases and J by 3 bases, with 6 bases left in between. Germline V gene data show CDR1 as SNHLY and CDR2 as FYNNEI. The CDR3 contains 10 residues. The DNA of the CDR3 is TGTGCCACCTTCTACTATGGCTACACCTTC. This gives the protein CATFYYGYTF.

This clonotype ranks as large. This chain links TRBV19 with TRBJ1-1; no clear D gene. CDR1 LNHDA and CDR2 SQIVND come from the germline V gene (reference sequence). The V and J ends lost 10 bases and 5 bases respectively, with 17 bases between them. CDR3 length: 13 amino acids. The CDR3 sequence: CATTKEGLTEAFF. In DNA, the CDR3 is TGTGCCACCACTAAGGAAGGGTTGACTGAAGCTTTCTTT.

This clonotype is judged medium-sized. The chain has TRBV4-1 and TRBJ2-3; D gene unclear. The V end lost 2 bases, the J end lost 0 bases, and 9 bases lay between the germline ends. Germline CDR1 reads MGHRA; CDR2 reads YSYEKL. This CDR3 comprises 15 residues. CDR3 sequence reads: CASSQPAVSTDTQYF. CDR3 nucleotide sequence: TGCGCCAGCAGCCAACCCGCAGTCAGCACAGATACGCAGTATTTT.

This clonotype was seen only a few times. This sequence may be a read error, since a much larger clone differs from it by one base. This sequence joins TRBV29-1 and TRBJ2-7; TRBD2 matches 9 bases. The CDR3 runs 15 residues. Trimming cost V 1 base and J 3 bases; bases outside gene matches: 7. The germline gives CDR1 SQVTM, CDR2 ANQGSEA. In DNA form, the CDR3 reads TGCAGCGTTGAAGGACCAGCGGGGGGAGACTACGAGCAGTACTTC. Translation: CSVEGPAGGDYEQYF.

On this clonotype: A single base separates this from a much larger clone, so it may be a read error. The rearrangement joins TRBV2 to TRBJ2-7; D is ambiguous. The CDR3 has 13 amino acids. CDR1 and CDR2 (germline): SNHLY, FYNNEI. Trimming removed 3 bases at V and 2 bases at J, with 8 bases between. The CDR3 coding sequence is TGTGCCAGCAGTGAGTGTCAGGCCTACGAGCAGTACTTC. Its translation: CASSECQAYEQYF. Full variable domain (outside the CDR3, taken from reference TRBV2 and TRBJ2-7): EPEVTQTPSHQVTQMGQEVILRCVPISNHLYFYWYRQILGQKVEFLVSFYNNEISEKSEIFDDQFSVERPDGSNFTLKIRSTKLEDSAMYFCASSECQAYEQYFGPGTRLTVT.

By share of the sample, this clonotype is large. This sequence joins TRBV19 and TRBJ1-5, with 8 positions matching TRBD1. Looked up from germline, CDR1 is LNHDA and CDR2 is SQIVND (reference sequence). V shed 8 bases and J 2 bases; nucleotides not matched to a gene: 2. This CDR3 region has 13 residues. The CDR3 DNA sequence: TGTGCCAGTCAACAGGGGGGCAATCAGCCCCAGCATTTT. It yields the protein CASQQGGNQPQHF.

This clonotype ranks as large. The rearrangement joins TRBV27 to TRBJ2-7; weak D call: TRBD2 (5 bases). The V gene's germline CDR1 is MNHEY and CDR2 SMNVEV (reference sequence). Trimming took 5 bases from V and 4 from J, leaving 12 bases between them. The CDR3 extends over 13 amino acids. The CDR3 DNA sequence: TGTGCCAGCAGTCCGGGGTCCGGGTACGAGCAGTACTTC. As protein: CASSPGSGYEQYF.

This chain connects TRBV28 to TRBJ2-1; TRBD1 aligns across 8 bases. The V segment lost 6 bases and the J segment 9 bases; nucleotides outside the gene matches: 10. Germline loops: CDR1 MDHEN, CDR2 SYDVKM. The CDR3 runs to 14 residues. The CDR3 sequence: CASRGDRPPVEQFF. For the CDR3, the DNA is TGTGCCAGCAGGGGGGACAGGCCACCTGTTGAGCAGTTCTTC.

Relative to its sample, this clonotype is large. The chain combines TRBV29-1 with TRBJ2-7; TRBD1 agrees at 7 bases. The V and J ends lost 3 bases and 2 bases, in that order; junction bases with no gene match: 4. Germline CDR1 SQVTM, CDR2 ANQGSEA. The CDR3 extends over 13 amino acids. For the CDR3, the DNA is TGCAGCGTTGAGGTCAGGGGGACCTACGAGCAGTACTTC. Protein product: CSVEVRGTYEQYF.

By share of the sample, this clonotype is large (0.1 to 1%). This chain links TRBV25-1 with TRBJ2-7, with a weak D call TRBD2 (5 bases). Per the germline V gene, CDR1 is MGHDK and CDR2 is SYGVNS. Trimming shortened V by 3 bases and J by 2 bases, and 8 bases separated the two germline ends. This CDR3 comprises 13 residues. The CDR3 reads CASSDPGTYEQYF. The CDR3 nucleotides are TGTGCCAGCAGTGATCCCGGGACCTACGAGCAGTACTTC.

This clonotype ranks as medium-sized. The rearrangement uses TRBV4-1 and TRBJ2-7, with 7 bases fitting TRBD2. Germline CDR1 MGHRA, CDR2 YSYEKL. This CDR3 spans 16 amino acids. Trimming removed 1 base from V and 2 bases from J; junction bases left unmatched: 8. CDR3 sequence reads: CASSQGLAGGAYEQYF. In DNA, the CDR3 is TGCGCCAGCAGCCAAGGATTAGCGGGCGGGGCCTACGAGCAGTACTTC.

Judged by abundance, this clonotype is large. The rearrangement joins TRBV4-2 to TRBJ2-7, with D uncertain. Between the trimmed V and J ends, which lost 3 bases and 4 bases, there was a span of 7 bases. The germline gives CDR1 LGHNA, CDR2 YNFKEQ. This CDR3 comprises 12 residues. As DNA, the CDR3 is TGTGCCAGCAGCCAGACACGATACGAGCAGTACTTC. Its protein product is CASSQTRYEQYF.

By its share, this clonotype is large (0.1 to 1%). The CDR3 is CASSHPLNNEQFF. Written as DNA, the CDR3 is TGTGCCAGCAGCCACCCCCTAAACAATGAGCAGTTCTTC. The V call is TRBV4-2, the J call TRBJ2-1, with no clear D. V was cut by 3 bases and J by 5 bases, with 8 bases left in between. This CDR3 comprises 13 residues. Germline CDR1 is LGHNA and CDR2 is YNFKEQ.

The chain couples TRBV28 to TRBJ2-1; D assignment may be TRBD1 or TRBD2 (5 bases each). This CDR3 region has 16 residues. V lost 6 bases and J lost 0, with 15 bases in between. From germline, CDR1 is MDHEN and CDR2 SYDVKM. CDR3 sequence (DNA): TGTGCCAGCAGCCCCAGGGACCGATACTCCTACAATGAGCAGTTCTTC. Protein product: CASSPRDRYSYNEQFF.

This clonotype is classed as large. This chain joins TRBV7-3 and TRBJ2-1, with 15 positions matching TRBD2. The CDR3 length is 18 residues. CDR1 is SGHTA, CDR2 FQGTGA, per germline. After removal of 5 bases from V and 0 bases from J, the junction contained 5 bases not matched to a gene. The CDR3 sequence: CASSPGLAGGSSYNEQFF. The CDR3 DNA is TGTGCCAGCAGCCCCGGACTAGCGGGGGGGAGCTCCTACAATGAGCAGTTCTTC.

This clonotype rates as medium-sized (0.01 to 0.1%). The gene calls are TRBV29-1 and TRBJ2-7, with 8 bases lining up with TRBD1. This CDR3 is built from 14 residues. Germline-derived CDR1 and CDR2 are SQVTM and ANQGSEA. Trimming removed 4 bases from V and 2 bases from J; junction bases left unmatched: 7. The CDR3 region has the DNA TGCAGCGTTGGAGCGGAGACAGGGGCCTACGAGCAGTACTTC. This sequence encodes CSVGAETGAYEQYF.

This chain connects TRBV6-6 to TRBJ2-1; a possible D gene is TRBD2 (5 bases). The CDR3 runs to 14 residues. Germline assignment: CDR1 MNHNY and CDR2 SVGAGI (reference sequence). Trimming stripped 4 bases from V and 7 bases from J, with 14 bases between. Here the CDR3 DNA reads TGTGCCAGCAGTTCAGGACTCAAGATTAATGAGCAGTTCTTC. As protein: CASSSGLKINEQFF.

Points on this clonotype: Relative to the germline gene, one junction end is altered; a read error may explain this. The chain combines TRBV30 with TRBJ2-5; 8 bases are shared with TRBD2. The CDR3 extends over 16 amino acids. Germline V gene sequence: CDR1 GTSNPN, CDR2 SVGIG (reference sequence). In DNA, the CDR3 is TGTGCCTGGAGTGTGGGAAGCGGGGGCCGGCTGTCGACCCAGCACTTC. Encoded protein: CAWSVGSGGRLSTQHF.